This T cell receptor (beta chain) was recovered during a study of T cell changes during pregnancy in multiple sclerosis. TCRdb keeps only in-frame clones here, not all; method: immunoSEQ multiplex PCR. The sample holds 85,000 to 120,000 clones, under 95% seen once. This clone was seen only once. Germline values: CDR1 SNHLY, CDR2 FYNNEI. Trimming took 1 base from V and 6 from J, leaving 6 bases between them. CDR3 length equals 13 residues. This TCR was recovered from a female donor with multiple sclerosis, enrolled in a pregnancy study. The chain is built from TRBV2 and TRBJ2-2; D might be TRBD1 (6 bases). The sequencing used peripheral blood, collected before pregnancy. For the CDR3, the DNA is TGTGCCAGCAGTGAAGAGGGGGCCGGGGAGCTGTTTTTT. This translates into CASSEEGAGELFF.